This entry lists 26 T cell receptor beta chains sequenced from one sample in a study of blood T cell repertoires in COVID-19. Produced via immunoSEQ multiplex PCR; TCRdb's table is partial and in-frame only. The table shows more than 350,000 clones, with about 87% occurring only once. Input material: PBMCs or T cells enriched from blood (not recorded which). The origin of the receptors is a woman aged 45-65 years who had recovered from COVID-19.

The rearrangement links TRBV20-1 to TRBJ1-1; the D is unclear. CDR3 length: 11 amino acids. The V gene lost 7 bases and the J gene lost 1 base, with 7 bases spanning the gap. The V gene's germline CDR1 is DFQATT and CDR2 SNEGSKA (reference sequence). The CDR3 sequence is CSVEGNTEAFF. The DNA for the CDR3 is TGCAGTGTAGAGGGGAACACTGAAGCTTTCTTT.

This sequence joins TRBV3-1 (or the pseudogene TRBV3-2) and TRBJ2-5, with D possibly matching TRBD1 (5 bases). This CDR3 contains 13 residues. CDR1 and CDR2 (germline): LGHDT, YNNKEL (reference sequence). The V gene lost 6 bases and the J gene lost 5 bases, with 13 bases spanning the gap. This CDR3 is CASREGVVETQYF. The CDR3 DNA is TGTGCCAGCAGGGAAGGGGTGGTGGAGACCCAGTACTTC.

V and J are TRBV6-4 and TRBJ1-5; D gene unclear. V lost 4 bases and J lost 10, with 17 bases in between. CDR1 and CDR2 from the germline V gene are MRHNA and SNTAGT. The CDR3 spans 14 residues. CDR3 nucleotides: TGTGCCAGCAGTGCCACGACGGGAGAAGGACCCCAGCATTTT. This codes for CASSATTGEGPQHF.

In its sample, this clone was seen once. The gene calls are TRBV18 and TRBJ1-2; maybe TRBD1 (6 bases). V was pared by 6 bases and J by 8 bases, with 22 bases between. The CDR3 has 15 residues. Germline V lookup: CDR1 KGHSH, CDR2 LQKENI. CDR3 in amino acids: CASSLARDTRIGYTF. CDR3 DNA sequence: TGTGCCAGCTCCCTGGCCCGGGACACAAGGATAGGCTACACCTTC.

The genes are TRBV29-1 and TRBJ1-4; tentative D call: TRBD1 (6 bases). CDR1 is SQVTM and CDR2 is ANQGSEA in the germline V gene. CDR3 length: 14 amino acids. V dropped 7 bases and J dropped 2 bases, with 14 bases sitting between them. The CDR3 protein is CSAKQGATNEKLFF. The DNA for the CDR3 is TGCAGCGCCAAACAGGGAGCCACTAATGAAAAACTGTTTTTT.

The V gene is TRBV7-3, the J gene TRBJ2-1, with D maybe TRBD2 (7 bases). This CDR3 is 15 amino acids long. The V gene's germline CDR1 is SGHTA and CDR2 FQGTGA. The V end was cut by 4 bases, the J end by 8 bases, with 18 bases between. The CDR3 region is CASSWDRGANDEQFF. In nucleotides, the CDR3 is TGTGCCAGCAGCTGGGACCGGGGGGCCAATGATGAGCAGTTCTTC.

The chain carries TRBV6-5 and TRBJ2-1, with D uncertain. The germline V and J ends were trimmed by 2 bases and 7 bases, with 3 bases remaining between them. The CDR3 spans 11 residues. Germline V gene data show CDR1 as MNHEY and CDR2 as SVGAGI. The CDR3 coding sequence is TGTGCCAGCAGTTACCTTAATGAGCAGTTCTTC. Its protein product is CASSYLNEQFF.

This rearrangement joins TRBV30 to TRBJ1-5, with a tentative D call TRBD1 (5 bases). V lost 0 bases to trimming and J lost 6 bases, with 9 bases between them. The CDR3 sequence is 13 residues long. CDR1 is GTSNPN and CDR2 is SVGIG in the germline V gene (reference sequence). Here the CDR3 reads CAWSVRGGQPQHF. The CDR3 DNA reads as TGTGCCTGGAGTGTAAGGGGTGGTCAGCCCCAGCATTTT.

The genes are TRBV7-9 and TRBJ1-3, with TRBD1 identical over 7 bases. V was pared by 8 bases and J by 6 bases, with 7 bases of the junction left unmatched. This CDR3 has 13 amino acids. Germline CDR1 and CDR2: SEHNR and FQNEAQ (reference sequence). CDR3 loop: CASARGLTNTIYF. The CDR3, as DNA: TGTGCCAGCGCTAGGGGGCTAACAAACACCATATATTTT.

V gene TRBV28 combines with J gene TRBJ1-5, with unresolved D. The CDR3 has 15 amino acids. With 6 bases removed from V and 2 bases from J, the gap between germline ends came to 14 bases. The germline gives CDR1 MDHEN, CDR2 SYDVKM. The CDR3 DNA sequence: TGTGCCAGCAGCCCCTCCGGTCGTGGCAATCAGCCCCAGCATTTT. Protein product: CASSPSGRGNQPQHF.

The rearrangement links TRBV30 to TRBJ1-1; the D is unclear. Trimming left V 2 bases short and J 6 bases short, with 10 bases between. CDR3 length equals 12 residues. Germline values: CDR1 GTSNPN, CDR2 SVGIG (reference sequence). This CDR3 reads CAWSRGYPEAFF. CDR3 in DNA: TGTGCCTGGAGTAGAGGGTACCCTGAAGCTTTCTTT. Filled out from reference TRBV30 and TRBJ1-1, the complete variable domain reads SQTIHQWPATLVQPVGSPLSLECTVEGTSNPNLYWYRQAAGRGLQLLFYSVGIGQISSEVPQNLSASRPQDRQFILSSKKLLLSDSGFYLCAWSRGYPEAFFGQGTRLTVV.

This chain uses TRBV4-1 with TRBJ1-5, with 9 positions matching TRBD1. Trimming cost V 2 bases and J 9 bases; bases outside gene matches: 8. Germline V gene data show CDR1 as MGHRA and CDR2 as YSYEKL. This CDR3 contains 15 residues. The DNA of the CDR3 is TGCGCCAGCAGCCAACCGGGACAGGGCTCCGGGCCCCAGCATTTT. It specifies CASSQPGQGSGPQHF.

This clone was recorded only once. The V gene is TRBV15, the J gene TRBJ2-7, with D tentatively TRBD2 (7 bases). This CDR3 region has 16 residues. Trimming took off 6 bases at V and 2 bases at J, with 20 bases between the two ends. Germline CDR1 is LNHNV and CDR2 is YYDKDF (reference sequence). CDR3 sequence: CATSEDLGGAAYEQYF. The CDR3 DNA sequence: TGTGCCACCAGTGAGGACCTTGGGGGGGCGGCCTACGAGCAGTACTTC.

The gene calls are TRBV27 and TRBJ1-3; a possible D gene is TRBD1 (6 bases). The germline V gene encodes CDR1 MNHEY and CDR2 SMNVEV (reference sequence). Trimming removed 6 bases from V and 8 bases from J, with 14 bases in between. The length of the CDR3 is 13 residues. In nucleotides, the CDR3 is TGTGCCAGCAGGGCTTCAGGGGTTCACACCATATATTTT. Its protein is CASRASGVHTIYF.

This chain uses TRBV7-2 with TRBJ2-2; 9 bases are shared with TRBD1. J lost 6 bases, V lost 5 bases, and 7 bases had no gene match. The CDR3 loop spans 15 amino acids. CDR1 and CDR2 from the germline V gene are SGHTA and FQGNSA. The CDR3 DNA follows: TGTGCCAGCAGCCTCCAACAGGGGGCGGCCGGGGAGCTGTTTTTT. It specifies CASSLQQGAAGELFF. The full variable domain, its missing parts supplied by reference TRBV7-2 and TRBJ2-2, is GAGVSQSPSNKVTEKGKDVELRCDPISGHTALYWYRQSLGQGLEFLIYFQGNSAPDKSGLPSDRFSAERTGGSVSTLTIQRTQQEDSAVYLCASSLQQGAAGELFFGEGSRLTVL.

The J gene is TRBJ1-5, the V gene TRBV6-4; D is perhaps TRBD1 (6 bases). This CDR3 spans 13 amino acids. The V end was cut by 9 bases, the J end by 4 bases, with 13 bases between. The germline V gene has CDR1 MRHNA and CDR2 SNTAGT. CDR3 DNA sequence: TGTGCCAGTGCTACAGGGTTTAATCAGCCCCAGCATTTT. It is translated as CASATGFNQPQHF.

The chain uses TRBV18 and TRBJ2-5; 13 bases are shared with TRBD2. V lost 4 bases, J lost 4 bases, and 9 bases stayed unmatched. The germline V gene encodes CDR1 KGHSH and CDR2 LQKENI. The CDR3 contains 17 residues. The CDR3 sequence: CASSRRTSGGGGETQYF. CDR3 sequence (DNA): TGTGCCAGCTCACGTCGGACTAGCGGGGGAGGTGGAGAGACCCAGTACTTC.

The CDR3 spells CASSINTFYGYTF. The CDR3 region has the DNA TGTGCCAGTAGTATAAACACCTTCTATGGCTACACCTTC. This rearrangement joins TRBV19 to TRBJ1-2; no clear D gene. The CDR3 length is 13 residues. CDR1 is LNHDA and CDR2 is SQIVND in the germline V gene (reference sequence). The V gene lost 2 bases and the J gene lost 4 bases, with 8 bases spanning the gap.

The chain recombines TRBV28 with TRBJ1-6, with D maybe TRBD1 (6 bases). The ends were cut back, 6 bases at V and 6 bases at J, with 15 bases in the middle. Germline loops: CDR1 MDHEN, CDR2 SYDVKM. The CDR3 consists of 15 residues. CDR3 residues: CASSPSRGANSPLHF. The CDR3 nucleotides read TGTGCCAGCAGCCCCTCCCGGGGGGCTAATTCACCCCTCCACTTT.

The chain uses TRBV6-2 or TRBV6-3 and TRBJ1-5, with D perhaps TRBD1 (5 bases). CDR1 and CDR2 (germline): MNHEY, SVGEGT. The length of the CDR3 is 16 residues. V was trimmed by 3 bases and J by 6 bases, leaving 18 bases between them. The CDR3, as DNA: TGTGCCAGCAGTTATGAGCTGTGGCAGGGAGGTCAGCCCCAGCATTTT. It yields the protein CASSYELWQGGQPQHF.

The rearrangement joins TRBV7-9 to TRBJ2-7; D gene ambiguous. Trimming left V 3 bases short and J 3 bases short, with 9 bases between. Germline loops: CDR1 SEHNR, CDR2 FQNEAQ (reference sequence). The CDR3 runs to 13 residues. The CDR3 DNA reads TGTGCCAGCAGCTTGGGCCAGGACTACGAGCAGTACTTC. This gives the protein CASSLGQDYEQYF.

Comments on this clone: This CDR3 is also generated by other DNA sequences in the sample. The chain employs TRBV10-3 and TRBJ1-2; D unclear. Per the germline V gene, CDR1 is ENHRY and CDR2 is SYGVKD. This CDR3 comprises 13 residues. V lost 4 bases and J 2 bases, leaving 8 bases between the germline ends. CDR3 nucleotide sequence: TGTGCCATCAGTGCAAGAGGAAACTATGGCTACACCTTC. It translates to CAISARGNYGYTF.

The rearrangement links TRBV6-5 to TRBJ1-5, with D unresolved. CDR3 length: 14 residues. CDR1 and CDR2 (germline): MNHEY, SVGAGI. V gave up 7 bases and J gave up 0 bases, with 10 bases separating them. Written as DNA, the CDR3 is TGTGCCAGCACCGGACTGTATAGCAATCAGCCCCAGCATTTT. Translating gives CASTGLYSNQPQHF.

As for this clone: The identical CDR3 is also encoded by other nucleotide sequences in the sample. The V call is TRBV19, the J call TRBJ1-4, with a weak D call TRBD1 (5 bases). Trimming took off 6 bases at V and 0 bases at J, with 8 bases between the two ends. Germline CDR1 reads LNHDA; CDR2 reads SQIVND (reference sequence). The CDR3 runs to 14 residues. Here the CDR3 DNA reads TGTGCCAGTAGCCCGACAGCAACTAATGAAAAACTGTTTTTT. Its translation: CASSPTATNEKLFF.

V usage is TRBV2 and J usage is TRBJ2-7; tentative D call: TRBD2 (6 bases). Germline assignment: CDR1 SNHLY and CDR2 FYNNEI. The CDR3 runs 12 residues. Trimming took 1 base from V and 9 from J, leaving 10 bases between them. The DNA for the CDR3 is TGTGCCAGCAGTGAAGGATCGGGGGTGCAGTACTTC. Translated, it gives CASSEGSGVQYF. The full variable domain, rest sourced from reference TRBV2 and TRBJ2-7, is EPEVTQTPSHQVTQMGQEVILRCVPISNHLYFYWYRQILGQKVEFLVSFYNNEISEKSEIFDDQFSVERPDGSNFTLKIRSTKLEDSAMYFCASSEGSGVQYFGPGTRLTVT.

The rearrangement joins TRBV20-1 to TRBJ2-3; 9 nucleotides match TRBD2. The CDR3 covers 11 residues. V shed 5 bases and J 9 bases; nucleotides not matched to a gene: 3. Germline V lookup: CDR1 DFQATT, CDR2 SNEGSKA (reference sequence). The CDR3 region has the DNA TGCAGTGCTGCGGGGACTAGCACGCAGTATTTT. Residues: CSAAGTSTQYF.